Listed below are T cell receptor beta chains from one sample, sequenced in a study of blood T cell repertoires in COVID-19. The data were produced by immunoSEQ multiplex PCR, yet TCRdb's version contains in-frame clones alone and is incomplete. This table has 300,000 or so clones, around 82% appearing once. The sample taken for sequencing was peripheral blood. The origin of the receptors is a woman aged 45-65 years with acute or convalescent COVID-19. The CDR3 runs from the conserved cysteine through the conserved F or W. A D gene is named only where the DNA matches it firmly. A row's size may be missing; if present it is once, few, many or a size class.

d_call	clone_size	j_call	v_call	cdr3_aa	cdr3_nt
-	-	TRBJ2-5	TRBV11-3	CASSLRGEETQYF	TGTGCCAGCAGCTTACGGGGTGAAGAGACCCAGTACTTC
-	once	TRBJ1-1	TRBV19	CASSIDYRGGTEAFF	TGTGCCAGTAGTATAGATTATAGGGGGGGCACTGAAGCTTTCTTT
-	-	TRBJ2-5	TRBV5-5	CASSLVGETQYF	TGTGCCAGCAGTTTGGTCGGGGAGACCCAGTACTTC
-	-	TRBJ1-1	TRBV10-2	CASRGGYTEAFF	TGCGCCAGCAGGGGGGGTTACACTGAAGCTTTCTTT
TRBD1	-	TRBJ1-2	TRBV3-1/TRBV3-2	CASNQDRAGYGYTF	TGTGCCAGCAATCAGGACAGGGCCGGCTATGGCTACACCTTC
TRBD2	-	TRBJ2-5	TRBV11-2	CASSRLLAEQETQYF	TGTGCCAGCAGCCGCTTACTAGCGGAACAAGAGACCCAGTACTTC
-	-	TRBJ1-3	TRBV29-1	CSVQDSLSRGNTIYF	TGCAGCGTCCAGGACAGTTTATCCAGAGGAAACACCATATATTTT
-	-	TRBJ1-1	TRBV5-1	CASKGTPNTEAFF	TGCGCCTCCAAAGGGACACCGAACACTGAAGCTTTCTTT
TRBD1	-	TRBJ2-7	TRBV6-5	CASSPPDRGLYEQYF	TGTGCCAGCAGTCCCCCGGACAGGGGGCTCTACGAGCAGTACTTC
TRBD2	-	TRBJ2-5	TRBV7-6	CASSLDLSLAGSETQYF	TGTGCCAGCAGCTTAGATTTGAGCCTAGCGGGCTCAGAGACCCAGTACTTC
-	-	TRBJ1-1	TRBV28	CASSPGVMNTEAFF	TGTGCCAGCAGTCCCGGGGTCATGAACACTGAAGCTTTCTTT
-	-	TRBJ2-1	TRBV29-1	CSASELTGVHEQFF	TGCAGCGCCTCGGAATTGACAGGCGTACATGAGCAGTTCTTC
-	-	TRBJ1-6	TRBV6-6	CASSKRKGGNSPLHF	TGTGCCAGCAGTAAGCGAAAAGGGGGTAATTCACCCCTCCACTTT
-	once	TRBJ1-3	TRBV9	CASSGPLGNTIYF	TGTGCCAGCAGCGGGCCCCTCGGGAACACCATATATTTT
TRBD2	-	TRBJ2-6	TRBV3-1/TRBV3-2	CASSQDSWLRGGAGANVLTF	TGTGCCAGCAGCCAAGACTCTTGGTTACGGGGGGGCGCTGGGGCCAACGTCCTGACTTTC
-	-	TRBJ1-5	TRBV24-1	CATSESNRDKPQHF	TGTGCCACCAGTGAATCCAACAGGGATAAGCCCCAGCATTTT
-	few	TRBJ1-2	TRBV15	CATSRSGLGYYGYTF	TGTGCCACCAGCAGATCGGGACTAGGGTACTATGGCTACACCTTC
-	-	TRBJ1-1	TRBV10-3	CAIRGPRSDGDTEAFF	TGTGCCATCAGAGGACCCCGATCGGACGGGGACACTGAAGCTTTCTTT
TRBD2	once	TRBJ2-3	TRBV27	CASLYSGRASDTQYF	TGTGCCAGCTTATATAGCGGGAGGGCCTCAGATACGCAGTATTTT
-	-	TRBJ2-1	TRBV25-1	CASIKQGSSYNEQFF	TGTGCCAGCATAAAACAGGGAAGCTCCTACAATGAGCAGTTCTTC
TRBD2	few	TRBJ2-7	TRBV7-2	CASSLGASGTIYEQYF	TGTGCCAGCAGCTTAGGCGCTAGCGGGACCATCTACGAGCAGTACTTC
-	-	TRBJ2-2	TRBV11-2	CASSHRRGTGELFF	TGTGCCAGCAGCCACCGTCGGGGCACCGGGGAGCTGTTTTTT
-	-	TRBJ2-1	TRBV27	CASSLWQGSNEQFF	TGTGCCAGCAGTTTATGGCAGGGGAGCAATGAGCAGTTCTTC
TRBD2	-	TRBJ2-5	TRBV6-1	CASSEGASGGGQETQYF	TGTGCCAGCAGTGAAGGGGCTAGCGGGGGGGGCCAAGAGACCCAGTACTTC
TRBD1	-	TRBJ1-1	TRBV29-1	CSVVTGTNTEAFF	TGCAGCGTCGTGACAGGGACGAACACTGAAGCTTTCTTT
TRBD1	-	TRBJ1-2	TRBV19	CASSPTGGGGYTF	TGTGCCAGTAGTCCGACAGGGGGCGGTGGCTACACCTTC
-	-	TRBJ2-2	TRBV6-6	CASSYSDYGTGELFF	TGTGCCAGCAGTTACTCGGACTACGGAACCGGGGAGCTGTTTTTT
TRBD1	-	TRBJ1-2	TRBV2	CASRGDRGYGYTF	TGTGCCAGCAGGGGGGACAGGGGCTATGGCTACACCTTC
-	-	TRBJ1-1	TRBV18	CASSPPRGWNTEAFF	TGTGCCAGCTCACCCCCTCGGGGATGGAACACTGAAGCTTTCTTT
-	-	TRBJ2-3	TRBV12-3/TRBV12-4	CASAVTDTQYF	TGTGCCAGTGCGGTCACAGATACGCAGTATTTT
-	-	TRBJ1-1	TRBV11-2	CASSLGSGTEAFF	TGTGCCAGCAGCTTAGGGTCGGGCACTGAAGCTTTCTTT
-	-	TRBJ1-1	TRBV30	CAWSFRRGTEAFF	TGTGCCTGGAGTTTCCGACGGGGCACTGAAGCTTTCTTT
-	few	TRBJ1-1	TRBV5-1	CASSSGSGLISEAFF	TGCGCCAGCAGCAGCGGGTCGGGGCTGATTTCTGAAGCTTTCTTT
-	-	TRBJ2-5	TRBV4-3	CASSQVGNREETQYF	TGCGCCAGCAGCCAAGTTGGGAACAGGGAAGAGACCCAGTACTTC
TRBD1	-	TRBJ2-1	TRBV15	CATSRAGQGWVEQFF	TGTGCCACCAGCAGAGCGGGACAGGGGTGGGTTGAGCAGTTCTTC
TRBD1	-	TRBJ2-7	TRBV9	CASSAGTDRGSEQYF	TGTGCCAGCAGCGCCGGGACGGACAGGGGTAGCGAGCAGTACTTC
-	-	TRBJ1-5	TRBV18	CASSSHPGGNQPQHF	TGTGCCAGCTCATCTCACCCGGGGGGCAATCAGCCCCAGCATTTT
-	-	TRBJ1-1	TRBV12-3/TRBV12-4	CASSSGYTEAFF	TGTGCCAGCAGTTCCGGGTACACTGAAGCTTTCTTT
-	-	TRBJ2-2	TRBV30	CAWSRLSDNGELFF	TGTGCCTGGAGTCGACTGTCAGATAACGGGGAGCTGTTTTTT
TRBD1	-	TRBJ1-1	TRBV20-1	CSARGTTGGFF	TGCAGTGCTAGAGGGACGACAGGGGGTTTCTTT
-	-	TRBJ1-4	TRBV2	CASHRFANEKLFF	TGTGCCAGCCACAGGTTTGCTAATGAAAAACTGTTTTTT
-	-	TRBJ1-2	TRBV10-2	CASSDGVKYYGYTF	TGCGCCAGCAGTGACGGGGTTAAGTACTATGGCTACACCTTC
TRBD1	-	TRBJ2-3	TRBV6-4	CASSRQGSTDTQYF	TGTGCCAGCAGTCGACAGGGTAGCACAGATACGCAGTATTTT
-	few	TRBJ1-1	TRBV2	CASRQFMNTEAFF	TGTGCCAGCAGGCAGTTTATGAACACTGAAGCTTTCTTT
-	once	TRBJ2-5	TRBV19	CASSGGQETQYF	TGTGCCAGTAGCGGGGGTCAGGAGACCCAGTACTTC